Shown below are 16 T cell receptor beta chains from a single sample sequenced in a study of radiotherapy plus CTLA-4 blockade in lung cancer. Clones were read by immunoSEQ multiplex PCR, and TCRdb kept only the in-frame ones, dropping some. In the table there are about 98,000 clones, almost 90% of which are singletons. This material consisted of peripheral blood, taken from a patient treated with radiotherapy plus ipilimumab. The receptors were sampled from a human donor with non-small cell lung cancer that progressed on radiotherapy plus ipilimumab.

This clone has just a few counts. The chain uses TRBV18 and TRBJ2-2; D is undetermined. The CDR3 has 17 residues. In germline, CDR1 is KGHSH, CDR2 LQKENI. V was cut by 3 bases and J by 7 bases, with 21 bases left in between. CDR3 region: CASSPFDTARGVGELFF. In nucleotides, the CDR3 is TGTGCCAGCTCACCCTTTGACACGGCCCGCGGAGTCGGGGAGCTGTTTTTT.

The chain combines TRBV29-1 with TRBJ2-1; TRBD1 matches at 9 bases. Germline V lookup: CDR1 SQVTM, CDR2 ANQGSEA. The junction had 9 bases not matched to a gene; V was cut back by 6 bases and J by 9 bases. The CDR3 extends over 13 amino acids. CDR3 DNA sequence: TGCAGCGTGGGAGGGACAGGGTTTGGTGAGCAGTTCTTC. It encodes CSVGGTGFGEQFF.

The rearrangement links TRBV19 to TRBJ2-4; D is perhaps TRBD2 (6 bases). Germline assignment: CDR1 LNHDA and CDR2 SQIVND (reference sequence). The CDR3 is made up of 19 amino acids. Trimming removed 5 bases from V and 3 bases from J, with 26 bases in between. This CDR3 is CASSSLGGLSAENKNIQYF. CDR3 in DNA: TGTGCCAGTAGTTCTCTCGGCGGACTATCGGCCGAAAACAAAAACATTCAGTACTTC.

The V gene is TRBV6-1, the J gene TRBJ2-7; 8 nucleotides align to TRBD2. J lost 3 bases, V lost 10 bases, and 8 bases had no gene match. There are 13 residues in the CDR3. The V gene's germline CDR1 is MNHNS and CDR2 SASEGT. The CDR3 sequence is CAIGGGFGYEQYF. The CDR3 coding sequence is TGTGCCATCGGCGGGGGGTTCGGCTACGAGCAGTACTTC.

This chain links TRBV11-1 with TRBJ1-1; D is unclear. CDR3 length equals 15 residues. Trimming removed 1 base from V and 0 bases from J, with 9 bases in between. Germline-derived CDR1 and CDR2 are SGHAT and FQDESV (reference sequence). This CDR3 reads CASSLDVRVNTEAFF. CDR3 nucleotide sequence: TGTGCCAGCAGCTTAGATGTTAGGGTGAACACTGAAGCTTTCTTT.

The gene calls are TRBV10-3 and TRBJ2-3; D unclear. Trimming left V 3 bases short and J 3 bases short, with 4 bases between. CDR1 is ENHRY and CDR2 is SYGVKD in the germline V gene. The CDR3 is 12 residues long. This CDR3 reads CAISDLTDTQYF. In DNA form, the CDR3 reads TGTGCCATCAGTGATTTAACAGATACGCAGTATTTT.

The chain combines TRBV19 with TRBJ2-3; D possibly uses TRBD1 or TRBD2 (5 bases each). This CDR3 region has 14 residues. Germline CDR1 LNHDA, CDR2 SQIVND (reference sequence). V was cut by 4 bases and J by 2 bases, with 10 bases left in between. The CDR3 region is CASSTGTPTDTQYF. Written as DNA, the CDR3 is TGTGCCAGTAGTACCGGGACCCCCACAGATACGCAGTATTTT. Based on the CDR3 plus reference TRBV19 and TRBJ2-3, the full variable domain is DGGITQSPKYLFRKEGQNVTLSCEQNLNHDAMYWYRQDPGQGLRLIYYSQIVNDFQKGDIAEGYSVSREKKESFPLTVTSAQKNPTAFYLCASSTGTPTDTQYFGPGTRLTVL.

The chain joins TRBV18 to TRBJ2-5; D is unclear. Germline V lookup: CDR1 KGHSH, CDR2 LQKENI. CDR3 size: 11 residues. V shed 6 bases and J shed 3 bases, with 5 bases lying between them. The DNA for the CDR3 is TGTGCCAGCTCCCACGAAGAGACCCAGTACTTC. Its translation is CASSHEETQYF. Looking up the rest from reference TRBV18 and TRBJ2-5 gives the full variable domain: NAGVMQNPRHLVRRRGQEARLRCSPMKGHSHVYWYRQLPEEGLKFMVYLQKENIIDESGMPKERFSAEFPKEGPSILRIQQVVRGDSAAYFCASSHEETQYFGPGTRLLVL.

A single count supports this clone. The chain combines TRBV29-1 with TRBJ1-3; D ambiguous. This CDR3 comprises 13 residues. Trimming pared 2 bases from V and 4 bases from J, leaving 9 bases between. In germline, CDR1 is SQVTM, CDR2 ANQGSEA. CDR3 in amino acids: CSVETHGGNTIYF. Here the CDR3 DNA reads TGCAGCGTTGAAACCCATGGGGGAAACACCATATATTTT. Combining the CDR3 with reference TRBV29-1 and TRBJ1-3 gives the whole variable domain SAVISQKPSRDICQRGTSLTIQCQVDSQVTMMFWYRQQPGQSLTLIATANQGSEATYESGFVIDKFPISRPNLTFSTLTVSNMSPEDSSIYLCSVETHGGNTIYFGEGSWLTVV.

This clone was detected once. This chain links TRBV5-1 with TRBJ2-5, with 9 bases matching TRBD2. This CDR3 contains 16 residues. Germline assignment: CDR1 SGHRS and CDR2 YFSETQ. Unmatched junction bases numbered 3, after V lost 0 bases and J lost 0 bases. The CDR3 loop reads CASSLGAGGNQETQYF. The CDR3 coding sequence is TGCGCCAGCAGCTTGGGGGCGGGAGGGAACCAAGAGACCCAGTACTTC.

V is TRBV7-3 and J is TRBJ2-5, with 7 bases that match TRBD2. Germline CDR1 SGHTA, CDR2 FQGTGA. V dropped 1 base and J dropped 4; count of bases not matched to a gene: 6. CDR3 size: 15 residues. CDR3 protein: CASSLKGGPLETQYF. As DNA, the CDR3 is TGTGCCAGCAGCTTAAAGGGAGGGCCTTTAGAGACCCAGTACTTC.

This chain joins TRBV9 and TRBJ2-1; 8 nucleotides agree with TRBD1. CDR1 is SGDLS and CDR2 is YYNGEE in the germline V gene. After removal of 2 bases from V and 1 base from J, the junction contained 2 bases not matched to a gene. This CDR3 spans 15 amino acids. CDR3 amino acids: CASSVGQGSYNEQFF. The CDR3 bases are TGTGCCAGCAGCGTCGGACAGGGTTCCTACAATGAGCAGTTCTTC.

This clone has a handful of counts. V is TRBV30 and J is TRBJ1-2, with D possibly being TRBD1 (5 bases). Germline assignment: CDR1 GTSNPN and CDR2 SVGIG (reference sequence). Trimming removed 4 bases at V and 2 bases at J, with 14 bases between. This CDR3 spans 14 amino acids. The CDR3 nucleotides read TGTGCCTGGATCCCTCAGGGCAGAAACTATGGCTACACCTTC. Its translation: CAWIPQGRNYGYTF.

This chain connects TRBV7-6 to TRBJ2-7; D is possibly TRBD1 or TRBD2 (5 bases each). Trimming shortened V by 0 bases and J by 2 bases, and 17 bases separated the two germline ends. In germline, CDR1 is SGHVS, CDR2 FNYEAQ. The CDR3 contains 17 residues. CDR3: CASSLALPGTGTYEQYF. The CDR3 bases are TGTGCCAGCAGCTTAGCCCTACCCGGGACGGGGACCTACGAGCAGTACTTC.

The rearrangement uses TRBV15 and TRBJ1-5; D unclear. The germline V gene has CDR1 LNHNV and CDR2 YYDKDF (reference sequence). The CDR3 covers 18 residues. V lost 0 bases and J 5 bases, leaving 20 bases between the germline ends. The CDR3 is CATSRDLGEGNLYQPQHF. CDR3 bases: TGTGCCACCAGCAGAGACCTCGGGGAGGGCAATTTGTATCAGCCCCAGCATTTT.

This clone was observed a few times. The rearrangement uses TRBV19 and TRBJ1-5; 7 bases line up with TRBD1. V shed 6 bases and J 1 base; nucleotides not matched to a gene: 12. This CDR3 spans 17 amino acids. Germline V gives CDR1 LNHDA, CDR2 SQIVND (reference sequence). The CDR3 protein is CASRKGQPGESNQPQHF. The DNA for the CDR3 is TGTGCCAGTAGGAAGGGACAGCCGGGGGAAAGCAATCAGCCCCAGCATTTT.